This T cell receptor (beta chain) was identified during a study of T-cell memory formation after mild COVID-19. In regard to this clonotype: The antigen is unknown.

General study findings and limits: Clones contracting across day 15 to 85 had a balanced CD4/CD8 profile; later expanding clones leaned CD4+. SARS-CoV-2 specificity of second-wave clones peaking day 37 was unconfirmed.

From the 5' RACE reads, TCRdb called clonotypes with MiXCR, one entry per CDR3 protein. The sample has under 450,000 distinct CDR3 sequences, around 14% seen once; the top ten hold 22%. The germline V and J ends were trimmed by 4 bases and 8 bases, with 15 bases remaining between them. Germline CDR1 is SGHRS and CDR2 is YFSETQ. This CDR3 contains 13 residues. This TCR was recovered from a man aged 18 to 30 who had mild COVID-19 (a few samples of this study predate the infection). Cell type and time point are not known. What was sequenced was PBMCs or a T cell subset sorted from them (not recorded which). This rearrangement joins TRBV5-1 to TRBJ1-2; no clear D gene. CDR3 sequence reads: CASSLDARLGYTF. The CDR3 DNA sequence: TGCGCCAGCAGCCTTGACGCGCGTTTGGGCTACACCTTC.